This record concerns one T cell receptor beta chain sequence. A sample-barcoded 5' primer and a J-beta primer mix were used in a second PCR of roughly 7 to 11 cycles. Tags on each cDNA molecule came from a template-switch adaptor with 12 random nucleotides. One entry per CDR3 protein, called by TCRdb with MiXCR from the 5' RACE reads. The sample carries about 650,000 distinct CDR3 sequences, less than 40% recorded once. The V gene lost 6 bases and the J gene lost 2 bases, with 14 bases spanning the gap. CDR3 length: 14 amino acids. Germline V CDR1 and CDR2: DFQATT, SNEGSKA (reference sequence). The data were obtained in a study of blood T cells in healthy people across ages. The amount of total RNA extracted per sample was at least 5.5 micrograms.

This receptor was obtained from an elderly woman in good health. The rearrangement uses TRBV20-1 and TRBJ2-1; perhaps TRBD2 as D (5 bases). The sample taken for sequencing was blood. In DNA form, the CDR3 reads TGCAGTGCCCGGGGTGGGTCCCCCTACAATGAGCAGTTCTTC. Protein product: CSARGGSPYNEQFF.